Presented here are 21 T cell receptor beta chains from one specimen sequenced in a study of vaccination and CD4 T cells after COVID-19. The Oncomine TCR Beta short-read assay generated sequence data from the DNA of cultured CD4+ T cells. TCRdb redid the calling of the PCR reads with MiXCR, one entry per CDR3 protein. The data contain over 9,500 distinct CDR3 sequences, approximately 53% of them singletons. Treatment specified: roughly 11-day PBMC culture with coronavirus spike peptide pools or control peptides (ViraFEST assay). What these receptors recognize is not known. The sample taken for sequencing was CD4+ T cells from blood, cultured in vitro. The receptors derive from a human donor who had recovered from COVID-19.

The table lists this clonotype with a count of one. The gene calls are TRBV10-3 and TRBJ2-2, with a tentative D call TRBD1 (5 bases). The CDR3 covers 16 residues. Trimming stripped 10 bases from V and 3 bases from J, with 21 bases between. Germline lookup yields CDR1 ENHRY and CDR2 SYGVKD. CDR3 in DNA: TGTGCCACCGCCGGTCAGGGTGTGCAACACACCGGGGAGCTGTTTTTT. Protein: CATAGQGVQHTGELFF.

This clonotype has more than one count but fewer than ten. Germline is not matched at one junction end, which may reflect a read error. The rearrangement uses TRBV19 and TRBJ2-3; D gene uncertain. This CDR3 spans 11 amino acids. Per germline, CDR1 LNHDA and CDR2 SQIVND (reference sequence). CDR3 loop: CASISRDTQYF. CDR3 DNA: TGTGCCAGTATCAGCAGAGATACGCAGTATTTT. Full variable domain (outside the CDR3, taken from reference TRBV19 and TRBJ2-3): DGGITQSPKYLFRKEGQNVTLSCEQNLNHDAMYWYRQDPGQGLRLIYYSQIVNDFQKGDIAEGYSVSREKKESFPLTVTSAQKNPTAFYLCASISRDTQYFGPGTRLTVL.

The chain couples TRBV24-1 to TRBJ2-1; D may be TRBD2 (6 bases). The germline V gene has CDR1 KGHDR and CDR2 SFDVKD. The CDR3 sequence is 16 residues long. V lost 3 bases, J lost 4 bases, and 15 bases lay in between. The DNA of the CDR3 is TGTGCCACCAGTGATGAGACGGGAGTTGGATACAATGAGCAGTTCTTC. This codes for CATSDETGVGYNEQFF.

This chain uses TRBV19 with TRBJ2-2; 7 bases map to TRBD1. This CDR3 has 16 amino acids. In germline, CDR1 is LNHDA, CDR2 SQIVND (reference sequence). V was clipped by 3 bases and J by 4 bases; unmatched bases: 8. The CDR3 sequence: CASSIRRPGGTGELFF. The CDR3 DNA reads TGTGCCAGTAGTATCCGTCGCCCAGGGGGCACCGGGGAGCTGTTTTTT.

This chain uses TRBV2 with TRBJ2-2; 8 positions match TRBD1. This CDR3 contains 15 residues. From germline, CDR1 is SNHLY and CDR2 FYNNEI. With 6 bases clipped from V and 3 bases from J, the junction kept 6 bases outside the gene matches. The CDR3 protein is CASRGQGSDTGELFF. The CDR3 region has the DNA TGTGCCAGCAGAGGACAGGGATCGGACACCGGGGAGCTGTTTTTT.

This rearrangement joins TRBV19 to TRBJ2-2; TRBD1 matches 7 bases. J lost 3 bases, V lost 6 bases, and 7 bases had no gene match. The CDR3 is made up of 15 amino acids. Germline-derived CDR1 and CDR2 are LNHDA and SQIVND (reference sequence). In DNA, the CDR3 is TGTGCCAGTAGGATCGACAGGGTGGACACCGGGGAGCTGTTTTTT. Protein sequence: CASRIDRVDTGELFF.

This clonotype has more than one count but fewer than ten. The genes are TRBV20-1 and TRBJ2-3; a possible D gene is TRBD1 (5 bases). CDR3 length: 14 residues. Trimming stripped 8 bases from V and 2 bases from J, with 17 bases between. Looked up from germline, CDR1 is DFQATT and CDR2 is SNEGSKA (reference sequence). The CDR3 bases are TGCAGTACAAGCCCCGCGACAGTCACAGATACGCAGTATTTT. The encoded protein is CSTSPATVTDTQYF.

The rearrangement uses TRBV5-4 and TRBJ1-6, with D unclear. Germline CDR1 and CDR2: SGHNT and YYREEE (reference sequence). The length of the CDR3 is 16 residues. Trimming took off 3 bases at V and 0 bases at J, with 10 bases between the two ends. The CDR3 sequence is CASSSYSSSYNSPLHF. The CDR3 region has the DNA TGTGCCAGCAGCTCTTACTCGAGCTCCTATAATTCACCCCTCCACTTT.

V is TRBV6-1 and J is TRBJ1-3, with 7 bases that match TRBD1. Germline trimming cut 6 bases from V and 4 bases from J; bases unmatched to any gene: 12. The CDR3 length is 16 residues. Germline V CDR1 and CDR2: MNHNS, SASEGT. For the CDR3, the DNA is TGTGCCAGCAGCTATACCCGACAGGGAGCAGGAAACACCATATATTTT. Its translation: CASSYTRQGAGNTIYF.

The V gene is TRBV19, the J gene TRBJ2-3; D is perhaps TRBD1 (5 bases). Trimming took off 11 bases at V and 3 bases at J, with 18 bases between the two ends. CDR1 and CDR2 from the germline V gene are LNHDA and SQIVND (reference sequence). CDR3 length: 14 residues. The CDR3 coding sequence is TGTGCCTCCTCGTGGGCAGGGAAGACAGATACGCAGTATTTT. It is translated as CASSWAGKTDTQYF.

This clonotype occurred a few times. The chain employs TRBV6-4 and TRBJ2-1, with D tentatively TRBD2 (6 bases). The CDR3 loop spans 18 amino acids. CDR1 and CDR2 from the germline V gene are MRHNA and SNTAGT. The germline V and J ends were trimmed by 6 bases and 0 bases, with 21 bases remaining between them. Written as DNA, the CDR3 is TGTGCCAGCAGGGAGGGCATTTCCGTCCCGAGCTCCTACAATGAGCAGTTCTTC. Translation gives CASREGISVPSSYNEQFF.

This clonotype has more than one count but fewer than ten. The chain joins TRBV19 to TRBJ1-5; D is perhaps TRBD1 (5 bases). The V and J ends lost 8 bases and 1 base respectively, with 15 bases between them. Germline-derived CDR1 and CDR2 are LNHDA and SQIVND (reference sequence). The CDR3 has 15 residues. This chain's CDR3 is CASCLGGESNQPQHF. In DNA form, the CDR3 reads TGTGCCAGTTGCCTTGGGGGAGAGAGCAATCAGCCCCAGCATTTT.

This clonotype was seen more than once but under ten times. In nucleotides, the CDR3 is TGCAGTGCCGCTTCTCGGGGTTTTGGAAACACCATATATTTT. Amino acid sequence: CSAASRGFGNTIYF. This sequence joins TRBV20-1 and TRBJ1-3; no clear D. V lost 6 bases and J 3 bases, leaving 15 bases between the germline ends. The CDR3 has 14 residues. The germline V gene has CDR1 DFQATT and CDR2 SNEGSKA (reference sequence).

V usage is TRBV11-3 and J usage is TRBJ2-7; maybe TRBD2 (6 bases). V was clipped by 3 bases and J by 5 bases, with 23 bases between them. The CDR3 runs 17 residues. CDR1 and CDR2 (germline): SGHNT, YENEEA. The CDR3 is CASSFPLGLGSRNEQYF. The CDR3 nucleotides are TGTGCCAGCAGCTTCCCCCTGGGCCTCGGGAGTCGGAACGAGCAGTACTTC.

The table lists this clonotype with a few counts. The chain is built from TRBV7-2 and TRBJ2-3, with 7 bases identical to TRBD2. The CDR3 spans 15 residues. J was trimmed by 5 bases and V by 5 bases; bases with no gene match: 10. The V gene's germline CDR1 is SGHTA and CDR2 FQGNSA. The CDR3 DNA is TGTGCCAGCAGCCCGGGACTCTGGGAGGGAGATACGCAGTATTTT. As protein: CASSPGLWEGDTQYF.

The genes are TRBV15 and TRBJ2-1, with D tentatively TRBD2 (5 bases). CDR3 length: 16 residues. Per germline, CDR1 LNHNV and CDR2 YYDKDF (reference sequence). The V and J ends lost 0 bases and 4 bases respectively, with 13 bases between them. CDR3 in DNA: TGTGCCACCAGCAGAGATCTAAGCGGAAGGTACAATGAGCAGTTCTTC. Protein: CATSRDLSGRYNEQFF. The whole variable domain, remainder taken from reference TRBV15 and TRBJ2-1, is DAMVIQNPRYQVTQFGKPVTLSCSQTLNHNVMYWYQQKSSQAPKLLFHYYDKDFNNEADTPDNFQSRRPNTSFCFLDIRSPGLGDTAMYLCATSRDLSGRYNEQFFGPGTRLTVL.

V usage is TRBV15 and J usage is TRBJ1-2; D ambiguous. This CDR3 region has 14 residues. The V end lost 0 bases, the J end lost 7 bases, and 12 bases lay between the germline ends. Germline V gene sequence: CDR1 LNHNV, CDR2 YYDKDF (reference sequence). The CDR3 loop is CATSRDRVSGGYTF. CDR3 sequence (DNA): TGTGCCACCAGCAGAGATCGGGTCAGTGGTGGCTACACCTTC.

In this sample, this clonotype turned up a few times. The V and J genes are TRBV27 and TRBJ2-3, with 13 bases aligning to TRBD2. V lost 5 bases to trimming and J lost 4 bases; unmatched junction nucleotides: 9. Per germline, CDR1 MNHEY and CDR2 SMNVEV (reference sequence). The CDR3 is made up of 17 amino acids. This CDR3 reads CASSQGLAGLRSDTQYF. In DNA form, the CDR3 reads TGTGCCAGCAGTCAGGGACTAGCGGGACTTAGATCAGATACGCAGTATTTT.

This chain connects TRBV20-1 to TRBJ1-3; D unresolved. V was clipped by 3 bases and J by 0 bases, with 24 bases between them. This CDR3 has 19 residues. Germline V lookup: CDR1 DFQATT, CDR2 SNEGSKA (reference sequence). In nucleotides, the CDR3 is TGCAGTGCTAGGCCTCCCAGGTCCAGTTTCCCTTTCTCTGGAAACACCATATATTTT. Encoded protein: CSARPPRSSFPFSGNTIYF.

The V call is TRBV7-2, the J call TRBJ1-3; tentatively, D is TRBD1 (5 bases). The germline gives CDR1 SGHTA, CDR2 FQGNSA. CDR3 size: 16 residues. Trimming took off 5 bases at V and 0 bases at J, with 14 bases between the two ends. The CDR3 coding sequence is TGTGCCAGCAGCCCCACGGGGGTCCGCTCTGGAAACACCATATATTTT. Translation: CASSPTGVRSGNTIYF. The variable domain in full, completed from reference TRBV7-2 and TRBJ1-3, reads GAGVSQSPSNKVTEKGKDVELRCDPISGHTALYWYRQSLGQGLEFLIYFQGNSAPDKSGLPSDRFSAERTGGSVSTLTIQRTQQEDSAVYLCASSPTGVRSGNTIYFGEGSWLTVV.

The rearrangement uses TRBV5-6 and TRBJ1-6; D might be TRBD1 (5 bases). Germline loops: CDR1 SGHDT, CDR2 YYEEEE. V lost 4 bases, J lost 8 bases, and 19 bases lay in between. The CDR3 length is 16 residues. For the CDR3, the DNA is TGTGCCAGCAGCACGCCAAGGTGGGACCCGGATTCACCCCTCCACTTT. It yields the protein CASSTPRWDPDSPLHF.